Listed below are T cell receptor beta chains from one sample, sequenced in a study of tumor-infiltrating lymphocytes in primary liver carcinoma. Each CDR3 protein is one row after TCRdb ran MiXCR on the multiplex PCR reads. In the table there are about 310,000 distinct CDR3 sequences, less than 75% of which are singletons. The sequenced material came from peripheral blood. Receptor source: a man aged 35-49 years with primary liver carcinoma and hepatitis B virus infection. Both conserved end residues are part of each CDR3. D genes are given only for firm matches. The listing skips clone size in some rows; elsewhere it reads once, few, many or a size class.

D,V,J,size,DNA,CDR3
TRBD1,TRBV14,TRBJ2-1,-,TGTGCCAGCAGCTTCAGACCGGGACAGGGATCTTATGAGCAGTTCTTC,CASSFRPGQGSYEQFF
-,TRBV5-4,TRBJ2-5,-,TGTGCCAGCAGCGGGCAGGGGAGGGAGACCAAGTACTTC,CASSGQGRETKYF
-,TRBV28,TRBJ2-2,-,TGTGCCAGCAGTACGACCCCTAGCCGGATGAACACCGGGGAGCTGTTTTTT,CASSTTPSRMNTGELFF
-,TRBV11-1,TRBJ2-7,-,TGTGCCAGCAGCCCAGTGGGAGGGACACACTACGAGCAGTACTTC,CASSPVGGTHYEQYF
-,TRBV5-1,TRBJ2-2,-,TGCGCCAGCAGCTTGGAGATGGACACCGGGGAGCTGTTTTTT,CASSLEMDTGELFF
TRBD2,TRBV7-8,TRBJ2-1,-,TGTGCCAGCAGCTTGCTTGGGACTAGCGGGACTAATGAGCAGTTCTTC,CASSLLGTSGTNEQFF
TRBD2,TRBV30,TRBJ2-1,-,TGTGCCTCAACTCGGGCGGGAGTCGGTTACAATGAGCAGTTCTTC,CASTRAGVGYNEQFF
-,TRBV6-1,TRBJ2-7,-,TGTGCCAACAGGTTAGCGGAACGCTACGAGCAGTACTTC,CANRLAERYEQYF
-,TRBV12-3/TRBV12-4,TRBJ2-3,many,TGTGCCAGCAGTTTATGGGGCACAGATACGCAGTATTTT,CASSLWGTDTQYF
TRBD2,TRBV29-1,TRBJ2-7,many,TGCAGCGGGAGGACTGCGGGAGGCGAGCAGTACTTC,CSGRTAGGEQYF
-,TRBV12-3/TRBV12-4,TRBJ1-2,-,TGTGCCAGCAGTTTCACCGGGGACCCTAACTATTGCTACACTTTC,CASSFTGDPNYCYTF
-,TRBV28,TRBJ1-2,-,TGTGCCAGCAGCACTAGCACAGGGAGTTTGGGCTATGGCCACACCTTC,CASSTSTGSLGYGHTF
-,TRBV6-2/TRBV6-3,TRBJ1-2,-,TGTGCCAACAGTTACGGGTTAGGAGGCTACACCTTC,CANSYGLGGYTF
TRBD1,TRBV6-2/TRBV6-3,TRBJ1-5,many,TGTGCCAGCAGTTACCCAGGACAGGGCAATCAGCCCCAGCATTTT,CASSYPGQGNQPQHF
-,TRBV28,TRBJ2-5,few,TGTGCCAGCACGGGTGGGGGTCAAGAGACCCAGTACTTC,CASTGGGQETQYF
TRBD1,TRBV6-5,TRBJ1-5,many,TGTGCCAGCAGTTACTCCACAGGGGATCAGCCCCAGCATTTT,CASSYSTGDQPQHF
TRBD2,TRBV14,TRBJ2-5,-,TGTGCCAGCAGCCGGAGACTAGCGAGAGTGCAAGAGACCCAGTACTTC,CASSRRLARVQETQYF
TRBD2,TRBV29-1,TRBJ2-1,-,TGCAGTGTTCGGGACTATGCAAAGAATAAGCAGTTCTTC,CSVRDYAKNKQFF
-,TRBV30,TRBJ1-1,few,TGTGCCTGGAGGACACCGAACACTGAAGCTTTCTTT,CAWRTPNTEAFF
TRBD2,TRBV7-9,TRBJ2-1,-,TGTGCCAGCAGTCCCGTGACTAGCCGTAATGAGCAGTTCTTC,CASSPVTSRNEQFF
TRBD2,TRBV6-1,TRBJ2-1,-,TGTGCCAGCAGTGAGCTACTAGCGAGAGCCTACAATGAGCAGTTCTTC,CASSELLARAYNEQFF
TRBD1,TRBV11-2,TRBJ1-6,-,TGTGCCAGTAGCGCCGGGACAGGACGAGGACCCCTCCACTTT,CASSAGTGRGPLHF
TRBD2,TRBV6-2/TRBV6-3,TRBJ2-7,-,TGTGCCAGCAGTTCTAGCGGGGGACGCGAGGAGTACTTC,CASSSSGGREEYF
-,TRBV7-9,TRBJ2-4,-,TGTGCCAGCAGCTTATGGGCAGGGGACCCAAAAAACATTCAGTACTTC,CASSLWAGDPKNIQYF
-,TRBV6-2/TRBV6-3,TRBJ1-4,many,TGTGCCAGCAGTACCCCGACAGCGGCAAATGAAAAACTGTTTTTT,CASSTPTAANEKLFF
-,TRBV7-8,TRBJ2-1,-,TGTGCCAGCAGCTCCAGGCGGCGCCCAGCGCAAAATGAGCAGTTCTTC,CASSSRRRPAQNEQFF
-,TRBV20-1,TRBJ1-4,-,TGCAGTGCCATTTCGCCGGGAGGCCAAAAACTGTTTTTT,CSAISPGGQKLFF
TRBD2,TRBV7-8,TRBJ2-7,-,TGTGCCAGCAGCCCAGTAAAAGCGGGAGATAGGTACCAACAGTACTTC,CASSPVKAGDRYQQYF
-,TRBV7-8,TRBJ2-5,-,TGTGCCAGCAGCCTAGGGACATTGAAGGAGACCCAGTACTTC,CASSLGTLKETQYF
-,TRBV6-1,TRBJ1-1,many,TGTGCCAGCCTGCAGAATTCAGTAGGTACTGAAGCTTTCTTT,CASLQNSVGTEAFF
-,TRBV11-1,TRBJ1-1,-,TGTGCCAGCAGCTTTAGCGTAAGGGTTGAAGCTTTCTTT,CASSFSVRVEAFF
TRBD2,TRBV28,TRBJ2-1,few,TGTGCCAGCAGTTTGCCCAGCGGGAGGGCCAAATACGTCAATGAGCAGTTCTTC,CASSLPSGRAKYVNEQFF
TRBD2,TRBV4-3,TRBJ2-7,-,TGCACCAGCAGCCAAGAGGTGGGGACTAGGTTTTACGAACAGTACTTC,CTSSQEVGTRFYEQYF
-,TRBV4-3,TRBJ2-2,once,TGCGCCAGTAGCCTCCTTCTAGCAGGCACGAACACCGGGGAGCTGTTTTTT,CASSLLLAGTNTGELFF
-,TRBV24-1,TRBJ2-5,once,TGTGCCACCAGTGATTTATTTGGGACCCAGTACTTC,CATSDLFGTQYF
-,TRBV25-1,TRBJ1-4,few,TGTGCCAGCAGTGCCGCCTTTTACGGGACAACTAATGAAAAGCTGTTTTTT,CASSAAFYGTTNEKLFF
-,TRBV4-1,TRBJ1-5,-,TGCGCCAGCAGCCAAAGTGCGGTGATGGGGCCCCAGCATTTT,CASSQSAVMGPQHF
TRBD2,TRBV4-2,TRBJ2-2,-,TGTGCCAGCAGCCAAGCGACTAGCGTAGCGTGGGAGGAACTGTTTTTT,CASSQATSVAWEELFF
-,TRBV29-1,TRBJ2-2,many,TGCAGCGTTGAGTACAGCGTGAACACCGGGGAGCTGTTTTTT,CSVEYSVNTGELFF
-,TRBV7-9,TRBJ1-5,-,TGTGCCAGCAGCCGCCGGGGGGGCATTGGCAATCAGCCCCAGCATTTT,CASSRRGGIGNQPQHF
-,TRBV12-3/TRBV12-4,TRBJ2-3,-,TGTGCCGGCAGGTACGGACGGCGACTCCGGGATACGCAGTATTTT,CAGRYGRRLRDTQYF
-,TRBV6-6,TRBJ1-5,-,TGTGCCAGCAGTTACTCGGGGTCTGGCAATCAGCCCCAGCATTTT,CASSYSGSGNQPQHF
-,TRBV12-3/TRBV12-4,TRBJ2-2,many,TGTGCCATGACTCGAGGACAGTGGAACACCGGGGAGCTGTTTTTT,CAMTRGQWNTGELFF
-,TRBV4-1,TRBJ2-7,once,TGCGCCAGCAGCCAAGATCTGGACAGTGCCAAGCAGTACTTC,CASSQDLDSAKQYF
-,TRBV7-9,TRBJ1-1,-,TGTGCCAGCAGCCTGCATGGGGGTGGCACTGAAGCTTTCTTT,CASSLHGGGTEAFF
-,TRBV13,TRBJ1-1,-,TGTGCCAGCAGCTTAGATCCGGGGGTCGGCACTGAAGCTTTCTTT,CASSLDPGVGTEAFF
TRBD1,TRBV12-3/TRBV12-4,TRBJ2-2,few,TGTGCCAGCAGTCGTCTCCCGGGACAGGGGGACACCGGGGAGCTGTTTTTT,CASSRLPGQGDTGELFF
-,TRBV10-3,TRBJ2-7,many,TGTGCCATCAGTGGTGATAGCGGACCGCCCTACGAGCAGTACTTC,CAISGDSGPPYEQYF
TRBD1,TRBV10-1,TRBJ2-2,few,TGCGCCGGCAGCCCTTTGGGGACAGCCGGGGAGCTGTTTTTT,CAGSPLGTAGELFF
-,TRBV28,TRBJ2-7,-,TGTGCCAGCAGCCTACCCGGCAGGAGAAGGGCAGGCGAGCAGTACTTC,CASSLPGRRRAGEQYF
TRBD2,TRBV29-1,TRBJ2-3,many,TGCAGCGTCGTCGGGAGGCGGGAGGCCCCAGATACGCAGTATTTT,CSVVGRREAPDTQYF
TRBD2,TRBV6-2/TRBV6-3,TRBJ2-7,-,TGTGCCAGCGGTTACTCGGGACTAGCGAGCTACGAGCAGTACTTC,CASGYSGLASYEQYF
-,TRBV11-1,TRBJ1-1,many,TGTGCCAGCAGCCGACCAGAAGAGAGCACTGAAGCTTTCTTT,CASSRPEESTEAFF
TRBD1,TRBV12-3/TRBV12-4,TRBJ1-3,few,TGTGCCAGCACCCCGACAGGGCATTCTGGAAACACCATATATTTT,CASTPTGHSGNTIYF